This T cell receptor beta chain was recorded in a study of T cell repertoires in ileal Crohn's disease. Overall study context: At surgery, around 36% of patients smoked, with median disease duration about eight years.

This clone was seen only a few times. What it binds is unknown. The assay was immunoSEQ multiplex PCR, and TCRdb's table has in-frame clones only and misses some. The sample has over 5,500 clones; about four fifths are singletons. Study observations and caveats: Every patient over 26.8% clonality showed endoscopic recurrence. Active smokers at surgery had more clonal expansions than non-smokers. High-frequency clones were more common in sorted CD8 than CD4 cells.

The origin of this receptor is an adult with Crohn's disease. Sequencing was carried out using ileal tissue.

CDR3 nucleotides: TGTGCCTGGAGTCCCGGACTAGCAAGCGAGCAGTACTTC. Residues: CAWSPGLASEQYF. The V call is TRBV30, the J call TRBJ2-7, with 8 bases lining up with TRBD2. The CDR3 totals 13 residues. V shed 2 bases and J 6 bases; nucleotides not matched to a gene: 6. The germline CDR1 and CDR2 sequences are GTSNPN and SVGIG (reference sequence).